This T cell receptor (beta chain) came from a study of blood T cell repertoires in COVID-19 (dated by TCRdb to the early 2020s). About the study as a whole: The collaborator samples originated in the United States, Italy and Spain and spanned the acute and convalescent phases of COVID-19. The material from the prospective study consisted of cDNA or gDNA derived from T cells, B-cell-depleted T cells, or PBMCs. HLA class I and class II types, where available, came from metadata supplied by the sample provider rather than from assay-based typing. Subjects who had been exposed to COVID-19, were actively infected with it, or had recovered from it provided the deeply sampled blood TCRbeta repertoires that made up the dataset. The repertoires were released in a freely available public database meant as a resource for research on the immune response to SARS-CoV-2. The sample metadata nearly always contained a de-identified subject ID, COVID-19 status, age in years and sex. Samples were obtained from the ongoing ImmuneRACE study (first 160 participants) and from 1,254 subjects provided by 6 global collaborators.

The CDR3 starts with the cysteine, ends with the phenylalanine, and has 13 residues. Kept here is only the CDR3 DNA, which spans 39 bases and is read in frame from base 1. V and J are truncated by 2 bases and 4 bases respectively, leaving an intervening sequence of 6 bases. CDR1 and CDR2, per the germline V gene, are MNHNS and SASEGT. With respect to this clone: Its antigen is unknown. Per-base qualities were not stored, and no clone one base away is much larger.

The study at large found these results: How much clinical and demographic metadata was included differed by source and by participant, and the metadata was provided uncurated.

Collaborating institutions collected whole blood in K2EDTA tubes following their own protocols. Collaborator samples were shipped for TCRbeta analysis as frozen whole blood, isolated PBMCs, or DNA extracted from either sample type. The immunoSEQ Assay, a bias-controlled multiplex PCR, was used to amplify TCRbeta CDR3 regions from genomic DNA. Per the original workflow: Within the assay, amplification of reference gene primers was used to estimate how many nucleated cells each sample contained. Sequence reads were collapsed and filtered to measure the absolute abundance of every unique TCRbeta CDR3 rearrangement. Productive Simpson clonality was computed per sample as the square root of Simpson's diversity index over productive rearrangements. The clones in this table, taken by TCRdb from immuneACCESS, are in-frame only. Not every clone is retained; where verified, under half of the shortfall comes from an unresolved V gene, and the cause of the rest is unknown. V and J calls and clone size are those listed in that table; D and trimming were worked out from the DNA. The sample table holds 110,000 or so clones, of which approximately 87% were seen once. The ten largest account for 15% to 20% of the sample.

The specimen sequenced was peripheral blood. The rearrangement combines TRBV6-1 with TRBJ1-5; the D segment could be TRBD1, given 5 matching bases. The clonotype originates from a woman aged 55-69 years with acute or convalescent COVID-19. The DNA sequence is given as TGTGCCAGCAGTGAACGGACAAATCAGCCCCAGCATTTT. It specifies CASSERTNQPQHF.